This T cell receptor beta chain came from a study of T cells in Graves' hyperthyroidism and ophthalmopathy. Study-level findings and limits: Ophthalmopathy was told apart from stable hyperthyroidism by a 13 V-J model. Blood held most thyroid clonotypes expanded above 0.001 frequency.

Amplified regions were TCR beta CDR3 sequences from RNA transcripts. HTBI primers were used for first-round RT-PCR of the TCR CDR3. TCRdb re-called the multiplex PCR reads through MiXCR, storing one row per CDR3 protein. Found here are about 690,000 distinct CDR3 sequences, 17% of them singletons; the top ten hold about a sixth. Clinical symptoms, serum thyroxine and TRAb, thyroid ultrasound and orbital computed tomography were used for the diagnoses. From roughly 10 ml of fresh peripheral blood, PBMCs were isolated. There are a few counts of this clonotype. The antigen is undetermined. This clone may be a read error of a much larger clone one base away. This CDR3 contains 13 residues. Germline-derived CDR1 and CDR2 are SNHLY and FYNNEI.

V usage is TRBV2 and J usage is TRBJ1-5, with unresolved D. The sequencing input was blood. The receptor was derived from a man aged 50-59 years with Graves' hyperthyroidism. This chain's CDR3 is CASGDEGNQPQHF. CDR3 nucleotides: TGTGCCAGCGGTGACGAGGGCAATCAGCCCCAGCATTTT.